The 10 T cell receptor beta chains in this list originate from one sample, sequenced in a study of shared clonotypes between healthy human individuals. Generated by immunoSEQ multiplex PCR, the TCRdb table keeps only in-frame clones and is missing some. The sample has about 2.4 million clones, approximately 93% seen once. Sequencing was carried out using naive CD4+ T cells from PBMCs. The subset denotes: CD45RA+ positively selected. The receptors were sampled from a man younger than 35 in good health. Some clones in this sample may be carry-over from other donors' samples.

This chain links TRBV4-2 with TRBJ2-3; D perhaps matches TRBD1 (5 bases). CDR1 and CDR2 (germline): LGHNA, YNFKEQ. V was cut by 4 bases and J by 4 bases, with 15 bases left in between. This CDR3 is built from 15 residues. CDR3 sequence: CASSPRTAGPDTQYF. CDR3 coding DNA: TGTGCCAGCAGCCCCCGGACGGCAGGGCCAGATACGCAGTATTTT.

This clone has just one count. The chain joins TRBV9 to TRBJ2-2; 12 bases fit TRBD1. The length of the CDR3 is 16 residues. Trimming took 0 bases from V and 7 from J; bases not matched to a gene: 4. Germline V gene data show CDR1 as SGDLS and CDR2 as YYNGEE. The CDR3 DNA reads as TGTGCCAGCAGCGTAGGGGACAGGGGGCCTTTCGGGGAGCTGTTTTTT. Translated: CASSVGDRGPFGELFF. Together with reference TRBV9 and TRBJ2-2, the CDR3 gives the full variable domain: DSGVTQTPKHLITATGQRVTLRCSPRSGDLSVYWYQQSLDQGLQFLIQYYNGEERAKGNILERFSAQQFPDLHSELNLSSLELGDSALYFCASSVGDRGPFGELFFGEGSRLTVL.

The rearrangement links TRBV6-5 to TRBJ1-6; maybe TRBD1 (5 bases). Germline V gene data show CDR1 as MNHEY and CDR2 as SVGAGI. V shed 7 bases and J shed 10 bases, with 20 bases lying between them. CDR3 length equals 15 residues. This CDR3 is CASTPRRGFGSPLHF. The CDR3 DNA sequence: TGTGCCAGCACCCCTAGGAGGGGTTTCGGATCACCCCTCCACTTT.

This chain uses TRBV5-1 with TRBJ2-7; possibly TRBD1 for D (6 bases). The CDR3 totals 14 residues. Trimming took off 4 bases at V and 5 bases at J, with 16 bases between the two ends. Germline values: CDR1 SGHRS, CDR2 YFSETQ. The CDR3 nucleotides read TGCGCCAGCAGCGCATTACAGGGAAATAACGAGCAGTACTTC. Its translation is CASSALQGNNEQYF.

The rearrangement joins TRBV27 to TRBJ1-2; TRBD1 is a possible D gene (6 bases). The V gene lost 10 bases and the J gene lost 0 bases, with 9 bases spanning the gap. Germline assignment: CDR1 MNHEY and CDR2 SMNVEV (reference sequence). The CDR3 length is 12 residues. DNA of the CDR3: TGTGCCACGGGGACAACTAACTATGGCTACACCTTC. Translation gives CATGTTNYGYTF.

The J gene is TRBJ1-2, the V gene TRBV7-9; D ambiguous. V was shortened by 0 bases and J by 8 bases, with 13 bases between the two germline ends. The CDR3 totals 14 residues. The germline V gene has CDR1 SEHNR and CDR2 FQNEAQ (reference sequence). The CDR3 DNA is TGTGCCAGCAGCTTAGCTCGGTTGTCGAGGGGCTACACCTTC. Protein: CASSLARLSRGYTF.

This clone is a singleton in its sample. Other DNA sequences in this specimen translate into the identical CDR3. CDR3 sequence: CASSLDVGSSYEQYF. CDR3 DNA sequence: TGCGCCAGCAGCTTGGATGTGGGAAGCTCCTACGAGCAGTACTTC. The chain has TRBV5-1 and TRBJ2-7; no clear D. The length of the CDR3 is 15 residues. V gave up 0 bases and J gave up 0 bases, with 10 bases separating them. From germline, CDR1 is SGHRS and CDR2 YFSETQ.

The J gene is TRBJ1-2, the V gene TRBV28; TRBD1 agrees at 7 bases. The CDR3 covers 15 residues. Germline CDR1 MDHEN, CDR2 SYDVKM. The J segment lost 2 bases and the V segment lost 6 bases, leaving 9 bases of the junction unmatched. DNA of the CDR3: TGTGCCAGCAGGCCAGGACAGGCAATCAACTATGGCTACACCTTC. Translation: CASRPGQAINYGYTF.

The CDR3 nucleotides read TGTGCCAGCAGCCAAGATAGGACAGGGCCTCGGGGCTACACCTTC. Its protein is CASSQDRTGPRGYTF. The V call is TRBV4-2, the J call TRBJ1-2; 8 nucleotides match TRBD1. Germline lookup yields CDR1 LGHNA and CDR2 YNFKEQ. This CDR3 has 15 amino acids. V trimming: 0 bases; J trimming: 8 bases; junction bases outside the gene matches: 8.

This chain connects TRBV5-1 to TRBJ2-2; 7 bases are shared with TRBD2. This CDR3 is built from 14 residues. V lost 4 bases to trimming and J lost 7 bases; unmatched junction nucleotides: 7. Germline-derived CDR1 and CDR2 are SGHRS and YFSETQ. CDR3: CASSGGSVGGELFF. DNA of the CDR3: TGCGCCAGCAGCGGCGGGAGTGTCGGCGGGGAGCTGTTTTTT.